What follows are 11 T cell receptor beta chains derived from one specimen sequenced in a study of blood T cell repertoires in COVID-19. Sequencing used immunoSEQ multiplex PCR; TCRdb keeps in-frame clones, though not all of them. Here the sample spans 150,000 to 200,000 clones, roughly 84% being singletons. The sequenced sample consisted of peripheral blood. These receptors were obtained from a woman aged 80 or over with active or convalescent COVID-19.

This clone was observed a handful of times. The rearrangement links TRBV6-2 or TRBV6-3 to TRBJ1-5; 12 nucleotides match TRBD1. The CDR3 loop spans 17 amino acids. Germline V gene sequence: CDR1 MNHEY, CDR2 SVGEGT. With V trimmed by 5 bases and J by 6 bases, 11 bases remained unmatched. The CDR3 sequence is CASSDFRDRGQVQPQHF. The CDR3 DNA sequence: TGTGCCAGCAGTGATTTCCGGGACAGGGGGCAGGTTCAGCCCCAGCATTTT.

This sequence joins TRBV24-1 and TRBJ1-2; 10 nucleotides line up with TRBD1. Germline CDR1 and CDR2: KGHDR and SFDVKD. V shed 4 bases and J 7 bases; nucleotides not matched to a gene: 11. This CDR3 is built from 16 residues. CDR3 in amino acids: CATSDTGSGQGFGYTF. The CDR3 region has the DNA TGTGCCACCAGTGACACGGGGTCGGGACAGGGGTTTGGCTACACCTTC.

This rearrangement joins TRBV29-1 to TRBJ1-2, with D possibly matching TRBD1 (5 bases). V shed 7 bases and J shed 6 bases, with 18 bases lying between them. The CDR3 is 13 residues long. Germline lookup yields CDR1 SQVTM and CDR2 ANQGSEA. The CDR3 bases are TGCAGCGCGCCTCGCAGGGAATCCGATGGCTACACCTTC. Translation: CSAPRRESDGYTF.

This clone was seen a handful of times. The chain links TRBV11-2 to TRBJ2-7; 9 positions match TRBD2. Per germline, CDR1 SGHAT and CDR2 FQNNGV. Trimming cost V 5 bases and J 7 bases; bases outside gene matches: 12. The CDR3 runs to 15 residues. The CDR3 protein is CASSQMREGPWEQYF. The CDR3, as DNA: TGTGCCAGCAGCCAAATGCGGGAGGGTCCGTGGGAGCAGTACTTC.

The chain joins TRBV28 to TRBJ1-1, with 8 bases lining up with TRBD1. Losses at the gene ends were 3 bases for V and 6 bases for J; bases not matched to a gene: 6. Germline loops: CDR1 MDHEN, CDR2 SYDVKM. The CDR3 sequence is 14 residues long. The CDR3 DNA reads as TGTGCCAGCAGTTTCTCTGGACAGGGCGCTGAAGCTTTCTTT. Translating it yields CASSFSGQGAEAFF.

This clone was observed a single time. The genes are TRBV5-1 and TRBJ2-1; TRBD1 agrees at 7 bases. The CDR3 sequence is 17 residues long. J lost 1 base, V lost 0 bases, and 7 bases had no gene match. The germline CDR1 and CDR2 sequences are SGHRS and YFSETQ. CDR3 sequence reads: CASSLAAGGWSYNEQFF. As DNA, the CDR3 is TGCGCCAGCAGCTTGGCGGCAGGGGGATGGTCCTACAATGAGCAGTTCTTC.

V usage is TRBV5-1 and J usage is TRBJ2-1, with 10 bases matching TRBD2. Germline CDR1 reads SGHRS; CDR2 reads YFSETQ. The CDR3 runs 14 residues. Germline trimming cut 5 bases from V and 4 bases from J; bases unmatched to any gene: 3. The CDR3 sequence: CASRLAGIYNEQFF. The CDR3, as DNA: TGCGCCAGCAGACTAGCGGGAATATACAATGAGCAGTTCTTC.

The V and J genes are TRBV28 and TRBJ2-3; D may be TRBD1 (5 bases). V shed 7 bases and J shed 2 bases, with 22 bases lying between them. Germline assignment: CDR1 MDHEN and CDR2 SYDVKM. The CDR3 runs to 17 residues. The CDR3 DNA sequence: TGTGCCAGCACAACTAAAGGGGTTGTACAACACACAGATACGCAGTATTTT. Amino acid sequence: CASTTKGVVQHTDTQYF.

V usage is TRBV28 and J usage is TRBJ1-1; 9 nucleotides line up with TRBD1. Germline V gives CDR1 MDHEN, CDR2 SYDVKM. The V and J ends lost 5 bases and 0 bases, in that order; junction bases with no gene match: 7. The CDR3 runs to 16 residues. The CDR3 bases are TGTGCCAGCAGTCCGGGGACAGGGCTCGTGAACACTGAAGCTTTCTTT. Translated, it gives CASSPGTGLVNTEAFF.

The chain recombines TRBV21-1 with TRBJ1-1; whether TRBD1, the table's D call, matches the DNA was not checked. TRBV21-1 counts as a pseudogene. The CDR3 spans 15 residues. Here the CDR3 reads CASSKDRPVNTEAFF. The DNA for the CDR3 is TGTGCCAGCAGCAAGGACAGGCCCGTGAACACTGAAGCTTTCTTT.

This chain connects TRBV6-6 to TRBJ2-7; no clear D gene. This CDR3 is 13 amino acids long. Trimming pared 10 bases from V and 5 bases from J, leaving 18 bases between. Germline assignment: CDR1 MNHNY and CDR2 SVGAGI (reference sequence). The CDR3, as DNA: TGTGCCACCTCGCGGAGCCGGGTGGACGAGCAGTACTTC. Its protein is CATSRSRVDEQYF.